A selection of T cell receptor beta chains follows, all from one sample in a study of control samples from healthy donors and cancer patients. The data were produced by immunoSEQ multiplex PCR, yet TCRdb's version contains in-frame clones alone and is incomplete. The data hold 84,000 or so clones, with roughly 88% observed a single time. Sequencing was done on a sample of PBMCs. The origin of the receptors is a man aged 55 to 70 with head and neck cancer. Each CDR3 is given with its conserved first and last residue. The D gene is left open where the match is weak. Rows may omit the clone size; those that give it use once, few, many or a size class.

cdr3_aa cdr3_nt j_call clone_size v_call d_call
CASSLSGSAGGPYEQYF TGTGCCAGCAGCCTAAGTGGTTCAGCGGGAGGGCCTTACGAGCAGTACTTC TRBJ2-7 . TRBV5-5 TRBD2
CAGKTGTSYNEQFF TGTGCAGGAAAAACGGGAACTTCCTACAATGAGCAGTTCTTC TRBJ2-1 . TRBV30 .
CASSSLDRHTDTQYF TGTGCCAGCAGCTCACTCGACAGGCACACAGATACGCAGTATTTT TRBJ2-3 . TRBV7-9 .
CATSSRLAGGANEQFF TGTGCCACCAGCAGCAGACTAGCGGGAGGGGCCAATGAGCAGTTCTTC TRBJ2-1 . TRBV15 TRBD2
CASRKLWGKYYGYTF TGTGCCAGCAGGAAATTATGGGGCAAGTACTATGGCTACACCTTC TRBJ1-2 . TRBV28 .
CASSEFGLFQNQPQHF TGTGCCAGCAGTGAATTCGGCCTATTCCAGAATCAGCCCCAGCATTTT TRBJ1-5 . TRBV2 .
CASRIAGHSLSDTQYF TGTGCCAGCCGAATAGCGGGGCACTCTCTCTCAGATACGCAGTATTTT TRBJ2-3 . TRBV2 TRBD2
CSVDSNNMGPLGGYTF TGCAGCGTCGATTCCAATAATATGGGGCCTTTGGGCGGCTACACCTTC TRBJ1-2 . TRBV29-1 .
CASSLGDLGNNEQFF TGTGCCAGCAGCCTCGGGGACCTAGGGAACAATGAGCAGTTCTTC TRBJ2-1 few TRBV3-1/TRBV3-2 .
CASSVGAEDTQYF TGTGCCAGCAGCGTAGGAGCCGAGGATACGCAGTATTTT TRBJ2-3 few TRBV5-6 .
CASSERGGNSPLHF TGTGCCAGCAGTGAAAGAGGGGGGAATTCACCCCTCCACTTT TRBJ1-6 . TRBV2 .
CASSPGQGQGGAFF TGTGCCAGCAGCCCTGGACAGGGGCAAGGAGGAGCTTTCTTT TRBJ1-1 once TRBV7-2 TRBD1
CASSDGVGTKSDTQYF TGTGCCAGCAGTGATGGAGTAGGGACTAAGTCAGATACGCAGTATTTT TRBJ2-3 . TRBV6-1 TRBD2
CASSGGTRSYNEQFF TGTGCCAGCTCAGGCGGGACCCGCTCCTACAATGAGCAGTTCTTC TRBJ2-1 . TRBV18 .
CASRSPQALWAFF TGTGCCAGCAGGAGTCCGCAGGCCTTGTGGGCTTTCTTT TRBJ1-1 . TRBV6-5 .
CASSLTNSGNTIYF TGTGCCAGCAGCCTGACAAACTCTGGAAACACCATATATTTT TRBJ1-3 . TRBV11-2 .
CASSPRHGNNEKLFF TGTGCCAGCTCACCCAGACATGGGAATAATGAAAAACTGTTTTTT TRBJ1-4 . TRBV18 .
CASSSQGSGATDTQYF TGTGCCAGCAGCTCTCAGGGGTCGGGGGCAACAGATACGCAGTATTTT TRBJ2-3 . TRBV11-2 .
CASISGLQETQYF TGTGCCAGCATCTCGGGCTTACAAGAGACCCAGTACTTC TRBJ2-5 . TRBV5-6 .
CASSLPNTEAFF TGTGCCAGCAGCTTGCCCAACACTGAAGCTTTCTTT TRBJ1-1 . TRBV5-4 .
CASSLEGVSYNEQFF TGTGCCAGCAGCTTGGAGGGAGTCTCCTACAATGAGCAGTTCTTC TRBJ2-1 . TRBV5-6 .
CASSPGLPNNEQFF TGCGCCAGCAGCCCAGGACTTCCTAACAATGAGCAGTTCTTC TRBJ2-1 . TRBV5-1 .
CASSLSPQRGANVLTF TGTGCCAGCAGCTTATCACCCCAGCGTGGGGCCAACGTCCTGACTTTC TRBJ2-6 . TRBV7-8 .
CASSLSPITTLGAEAFF TGTGCCAGCAGCTTGAGTCCCATTACCACCTTAGGGGCTGAAGCTTTCTTT TRBJ1-1 once TRBV7-9 .
CASSWTGGEAFF TGTGCCAGCAGCTGGACCGGCGGTGAAGCTTTCTTT TRBJ1-1 once TRBV6-5 .
CASSPGTEETQYF TGCGCCAGCAGCCCCGGGACAGAAGAGACCCAGTACTTC TRBJ2-5 . TRBV5-1 TRBD1
CASRALLGGRYQETQYF TGTGCCAGCAGAGCCTTACTTGGGGGCAGGTACCAAGAGACCCAGTACTTC TRBJ2-5 . TRBV2 .
CASDGLAGETGELFF TGTGCCAGCGACGGGCTAGCGGGAGAAACCGGGGAGCTGTTTTTT TRBJ2-2 . TRBV2 TRBD2
CASSLDRVSQPQHF TGTGCCAGCAGCCTCGACAGGGTTAGCCAGCCCCAGCATTTT TRBJ1-5 . TRBV6-6 TRBD1
CASSSNSWEGRADTQYF TGTGCCAGCAGCTCTAACTCCTGGGAGGGGCGGGCAGATACGCAGTATTTT TRBJ2-3 . TRBV11-3 TRBD2
CASKSRGRGSGPYEQYF TGTGCCAGCAAGAGCAGGGGGCGCGGTAGCGGACCCTACGAGCAGTACTTC TRBJ2-7 . TRBV27 TRBD1
CASSPGAGGTDTQYF TGCGCCAGCAGCCCGGGGGCCGGGGGCACAGATACGCAGTATTTT TRBJ2-3 . TRBV5-1 .
CASSLASPSNEQFF TGTGCCAGCAGTTTAGCGTCCCCCAGCAATGAGCAGTTCTTC TRBJ2-1 . TRBV28 .
CASSDFRGGRNEQFF TGTGCCAGCAGTGATTTTCGTGGAGGGAGAAATGAGCAGTTCTTC TRBJ2-1 . TRBV2 .
CASSDGTSGSYEQYF TGTGCCAGCAGTGATGGGACTAGCGGCTCCTACGAGCAGTACTTC TRBJ2-7 . TRBV6-1 TRBD2
CASSVGTNINEKLFF TGCGCCAGCAGCGTAGGGACAAATATTAATGAAAAACTGTTTTTT TRBJ1-4 . TRBV5-1 .
CASSLAPDRAINTIYF TGCGCCAGCAGCTTGGCCCCTGACAGGGCCATAAACACCATATATTTT TRBJ1-3 . TRBV5-1 TRBD1
CASSPEGGRNPFRLYSPLHF TGTGCCAGTAGTCCGGAGGGGGGCAGAAATCCCTTTCGCCTGTATTCACCCCTCCACTTT TRBJ1-6 . TRBV19 .
CASSLDQSAVGTQYF TGTGCCAGCAGCTTAGATCAGAGCGCCGTGGGGACCCAGTACTTC TRBJ2-5 once TRBV11-2 .
CASSLSDGNEKLFF TGTGCCAGCAGCCTCTCCGACGGAAATGAAAAACTGTTTTTT TRBJ1-4 . TRBV3-1/TRBV3-2 .
CASSPGQGDSPLHF TGTGCCAGCAGTCCGGGACAGGGGGATTCACCCCTCCACTTT TRBJ1-6 . TRBV28 TRBD1
CASSLGGSPPLNEQYF TGCGCCAGCAGCTTGGGGGGGTCTCCCCCCCTGAACGAGCAGTACTTC TRBJ2-7 . TRBV5-1 .
CASSPRASGYLNNEQFF TGTGCCAGTAGTCCCCGGGCTAGCGGATACTTGAACAATGAGCAGTTCTTC TRBJ2-1 . TRBV19 TRBD2
CAWSTLAGEGTQYF TGTGCCTGGAGCACCCTAGCGGGAGAAGGTACGCAGTATTTT TRBJ2-3 . TRBV30 TRBD2
CASSPAASYTGNTIYF TGTGCCAGCTCACCAGCGGCCTCTTATACTGGAAACACCATATATTTT TRBJ1-3 . TRBV18 .
CASSLNEQFF TGTGCCAGCAGTCTCAATGAGCAGTTCTTC TRBJ2-1 . TRBV12-3/TRBV12-4 .
CASSQDRTANEKLFF TGTGCCAGCAGCCAAGATAGGACAGCGAATGAAAAACTGTTTTTT TRBJ1-4 . TRBV4-2 .
CSVGFSEQFF TGCAGCGTAGGGTTCTCCGAGCAGTTCTTC TRBJ2-1 . TRBV29-1 .
CASSLAHNEWNTEAFF TGCGCCAGCAGCCTAGCTCACAATGAGTGGAACACTGAAGCTTTCTTT TRBJ1-1 . TRBV4-1 .
CASSPGTGGGNNQPQHF TGTGCCAGCAGCCCGGGGACAGGGGGGGGCAACAATCAGCCCCAGCATTTT TRBJ1-5 once TRBV7-2 TRBD1
CASSLEFGAGTDTQYF TGTGCCAGCAGTTTAGAATTCGGAGCTGGCACAGATACGCAGTATTTT TRBJ2-3 . TRBV28 .
CASSLQGLYQETQYF TGTGCCAGCAGCTTACAGGGGTTATATCAAGAGACCCAGTACTTC TRBJ2-5 . TRBV7-9 .
CASSRDWSSYNEQFF TGTGCCAGCAGCAGAGACTGGAGCTCCTACAATGAGCAGTTCTTC TRBJ2-1 . TRBV3-1/TRBV3-2 .
CASSFKRAGQGYEQYF TGCGCCAGCAGCTTTAAAAGGGCGGGACAGGGCTACGAGCAGTACTTC TRBJ2-7 few TRBV5-1 TRBD1
CATSALTGGGETQYF TGTGCCACCAGTGCCCTGACAGGGGGCGGAGAGACCCAGTACTTC TRBJ2-5 . TRBV24-1 TRBD1
CASSTYSGRADEQFF TGTGCCAGCAGCACCTATAGCGGGAGGGCCGATGAGCAGTTCTTC TRBJ2-1 . TRBV7-6 TRBD2